One sample yielded the 9 T cell receptor beta chains listed below, sequenced in a study of cytomegalovirus exposure and HLA in healthy donors. PCR primers comprised 60 Vbeta and 13 Jbeta primers. Produced via immunoSEQ multiplex PCR; TCRdb's table is partial and in-frame only. This sample has about 160,000 clones, with roughly 77% found just once. Sequencing was performed on PBMCs. These receptors all stem from a human donor in good health.

The CDR3 reads CASSLQEDRGTEAFF. The CDR3 DNA reads TGTGCCAGCTCCCTTCAAGAGGACAGGGGCACTGAAGCTTTCTTT. The gene calls are TRBV18 and TRBJ1-1, with 9 bases aligning to TRBD1. The CDR3 extends over 15 amino acids. CDR1 is KGHSH and CDR2 is LQKENI in the germline V gene. V was clipped by 6 bases and J by 4 bases; unmatched bases: 9.

This clone came up a few times. This chain uses TRBV10-3 with TRBJ1-4; D may be TRBD1 (5 bases). This CDR3 contains 15 residues. The germline CDR1 and CDR2 sequences are ENHRY and SYGVKD. Trimming took off 6 bases at V and 4 bases at J, with 15 bases between the two ends. CDR3 residues: CAIRDKLSGNEKLFF. The CDR3 nucleotides read TGTGCCATCAGGGACAAACTATCGGGTAATGAAAAACTGTTTTTT.

The chain has TRBV7-9 and TRBJ1-5; perhaps TRBD1 as D (5 bases). Germline loops: CDR1 SEHNR, CDR2 FQNEAQ (reference sequence). This CDR3 region has 14 residues. V was cut by 5 bases and J by 1 base, with 9 bases left in between. CDR3 loop: CASSPGWSNQPQHF. The CDR3 DNA follows: TGTGCCAGCAGCCCAGGGTGGAGCAATCAGCCCCAGCATTTT.

The genes are TRBV2 and TRBJ1-3; TRBD1 matches 7 bases. The CDR3 is made up of 15 amino acids. Trimming removed 6 bases from V and 5 bases from J; junction bases left unmatched: 10. The germline gives CDR1 SNHLY, CDR2 FYNNEI. The CDR3 is CASSLEGTDRNTIYF. The CDR3 region has the DNA TGTGCCAGCAGCCTTGAAGGGACAGACCGAAACACCATATATTTT.

V is TRBV25-1 and J is TRBJ1-1; possibly TRBD1 for D (6 bases). This CDR3 has 14 amino acids. Germline CDR1 MGHDK, CDR2 SYGVNS. V dropped 6 bases and J dropped 6 bases, with 17 bases sitting between them. CDR3 in DNA: TGTGCCAGCAGACCGTCCATACAGGGCGCTGAAGCTTTCTTT. Protein product: CASRPSIQGAEAFF.

The rearrangement links TRBV30 to TRBJ1-3; no clear D. The CDR3 totals 15 residues. Germline-derived CDR1 and CDR2 are GTSNPN and SVGIG (reference sequence). Trimming took off 0 bases at V and 0 bases at J, with 9 bases between the two ends. In nucleotides, the CDR3 is TGTGCCTGGAGTGTACCGAGGGCCTCTGGAAACACCATATATTTT. Translation: CAWSVPRASGNTIYF.

The chain links TRBV7-9 to TRBJ2-2; D gene unclear. The CDR3 sequence is 14 residues long. The V end lost 1 base, the J end lost 9 bases, and 12 bases lay between the germline ends. CDR1 is SEHNR, CDR2 FQNEAQ, per germline (reference sequence). The CDR3 nucleotides read TGTGCCAGCAGCTTAGATAGCTTTATCAGGGAGCTGTTTTTT. It translates to CASSLDSFIRELFF.

This sequence joins TRBV18 and TRBJ2-7; 7 bases match TRBD1. The J segment lost 2 bases and the V segment lost 2 bases, leaving 12 bases of the junction unmatched. CDR3 length: 17 residues. Germline V gene sequence: CDR1 KGHSH, CDR2 LQKENI. The CDR3 loop reads CASSPFPGQQYPYEQYF. CDR3 DNA sequence: TGTGCCAGCTCACCATTCCCGGGACAGCAGTACCCCTACGAGCAGTACTTC.

This clone turned up a few times. The V call is TRBV6-1, the J call TRBJ2-1; D is possibly TRBD2 (7 bases). Germline CDR1 reads MNHNS; CDR2 reads SASEGT. The CDR3 sequence is 15 residues long. Trimming removed 7 bases from V and 1 base from J, with 14 bases in between. The CDR3 region has the DNA TGTGCCAGCAACGGGGGGCTTACGTCCTACAATGAGCAGTTCTTC. Encoded protein: CASNGGLTSYNEQFF.